This T cell receptor beta chain was sequenced in a study of regulatory T cells in long-lasting Graves disease. Findings of the study overall: Sharing of public clonotypes was greater in persistent patients (around 3,000) than in new patients (almost 1,000). Favoring TRBV28, TRBJ1-2 and TRBJ2-5 was a feature seen in persistent disease.

Time point defined: newly diagnosed GD, antithyroid drugs for less than 3 months. The TCR library was made from RNA that had been extracted from PBMCs in TRIzol. The CDR3 is made up of 15 amino acids. V was shortened by 3 bases and J by 2 bases, with 15 bases between the two germline ends. Germline CDR1 GTSNPN, CDR2 SVGIG (reference sequence). Arm-PCR of CDR3 regions with iRepertoire HTBI primers generated TCR beta libraries. MiXCR, applied by TCRdb to the multiplex PCR reads, yields one record per CDR3 protein. The repertoire includes more than 450,000 distinct CDR3 sequences, 15% to 20% of them detected once, and 12% sits in the top ten. This clonotype was detected only a few times. Its antigen remains unidentified. This sample also appeared in a second study, on T cells in Graves' hyperthyroidism and ophthalmopathy. This second report adds: First-round RT-PCR with HTBI primers amplified the TCR CDR3 region.

Sequencing used peripheral blood mononuclear cells (PBMCs), obtained at new diagnosis, from a patient treated with antithyroid drugs. This receptor was identified in a man between 40 and 49 years old with Graves disease. The chain recombines TRBV30 with TRBJ2-3; a weak D match, TRBD1 (6 bases). DNA for the CDR3: TGTGCCTGGAGGGGATACAGGGAAAACACAGATACGCAGTATTTT. It translates to CAWRGYRENTDTQYF.